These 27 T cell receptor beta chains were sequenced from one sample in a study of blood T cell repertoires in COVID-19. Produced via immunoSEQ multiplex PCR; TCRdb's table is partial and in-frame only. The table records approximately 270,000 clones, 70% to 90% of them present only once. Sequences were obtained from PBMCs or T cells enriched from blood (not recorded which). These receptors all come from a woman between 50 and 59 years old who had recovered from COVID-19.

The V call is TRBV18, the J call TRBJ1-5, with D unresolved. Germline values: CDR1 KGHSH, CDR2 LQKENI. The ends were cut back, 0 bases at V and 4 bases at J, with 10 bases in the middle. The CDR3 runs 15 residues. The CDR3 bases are TGTGCCAGCTCACCACCGAGTCCACTTAATCAGCCCCAGCATTTT. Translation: CASSPPSPLNQPQHF.

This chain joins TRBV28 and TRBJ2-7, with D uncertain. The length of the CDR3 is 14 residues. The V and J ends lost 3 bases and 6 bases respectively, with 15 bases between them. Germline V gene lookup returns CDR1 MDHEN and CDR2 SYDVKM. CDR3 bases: TGTGCCAGCAGTTTGAGGCAGTCCCCCGGCGAGCAGTACTTC. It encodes CASSLRQSPGEQYF.

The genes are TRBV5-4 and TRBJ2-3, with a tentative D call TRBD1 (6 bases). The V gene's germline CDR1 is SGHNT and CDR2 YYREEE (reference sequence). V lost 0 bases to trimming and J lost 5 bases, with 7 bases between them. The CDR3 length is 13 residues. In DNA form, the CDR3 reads TGTGCCAGCAGCTTGGACAGGGAAGATACGCAGTATTTT. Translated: CASSLDREDTQYF.

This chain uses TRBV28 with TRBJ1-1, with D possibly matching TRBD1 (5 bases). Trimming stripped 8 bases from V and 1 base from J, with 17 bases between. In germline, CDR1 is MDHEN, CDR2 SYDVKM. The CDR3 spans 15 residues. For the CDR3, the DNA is TGTGCCAGCTCCCCCTCAGGGCAGTCGAACACTGAAGCTTTCTTT. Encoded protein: CASSPSGQSNTEAFF. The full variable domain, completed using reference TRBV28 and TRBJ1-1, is DVKVTQSSRYLVKRTGEKVFLECVQDMDHENMFWYRQDPGLGLRLIYFSYDVKMKEKGDIPEGYSVSREKKERFSLILESASTNQTSMYLCASSPSGQSNTEAFFGQGTRLTVV.

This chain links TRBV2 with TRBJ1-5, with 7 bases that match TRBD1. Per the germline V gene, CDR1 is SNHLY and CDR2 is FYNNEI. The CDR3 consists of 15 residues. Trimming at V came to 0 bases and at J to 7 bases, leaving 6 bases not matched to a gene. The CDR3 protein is CASSEALTGFQPQHF. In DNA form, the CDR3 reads TGTGCCAGCAGTGAAGCGCTGACAGGGTTCCAGCCCCAGCATTTT.

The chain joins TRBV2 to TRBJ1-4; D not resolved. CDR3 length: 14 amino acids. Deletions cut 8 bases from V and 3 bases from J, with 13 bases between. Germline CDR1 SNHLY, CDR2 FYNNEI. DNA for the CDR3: TGTGCCAGCCGGGTTTTCCGCGCTAATGAAAAACTGTTTTTT. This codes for CASRVFRANEKLFF.

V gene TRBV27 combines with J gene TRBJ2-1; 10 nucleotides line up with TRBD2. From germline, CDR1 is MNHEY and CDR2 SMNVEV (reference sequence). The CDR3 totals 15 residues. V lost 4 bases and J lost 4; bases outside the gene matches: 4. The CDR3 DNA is TGTGCCAGCAGTTCTAGCGGGAGAGAGTACAATGAGCAGTTCTTC. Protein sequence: CASSSSGREYNEQFF.

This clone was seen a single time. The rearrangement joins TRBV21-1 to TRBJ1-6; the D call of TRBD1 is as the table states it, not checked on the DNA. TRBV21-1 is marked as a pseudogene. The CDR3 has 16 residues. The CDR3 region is CASTDRGHHYNSPLHF. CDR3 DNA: TGTGCCAGCACCGACAGGGGGCATCACTATAATTCACCCCTCCACTTT.

In DNA, the CDR3 is TGTGCCAGCAGCTTATCAGCGGGCCATGAGCAGTTCTTC. Its translation is CASSLSAGHEQFF. The chain carries TRBV7-3 and TRBJ2-1; the D gene is possibly TRBD2 (6 bases). Trimming stripped 2 bases from V and 8 bases from J, with 10 bases between. CDR3 length equals 13 residues. Germline V CDR1 and CDR2: SGHTA, FQGTGA. Based on the CDR3 plus reference TRBV7-3 and TRBJ2-1, the full variable domain is GAGVSQTPSNKVTEKGKYVELRCDPISGHTALYWYRQSLGQGPEFLIYFQGTGAADDSGLPNDRFFAVRPEGSVSTLKIQRTERGDSAVYLCASSLSAGHEQFFGPGTRLTVL.

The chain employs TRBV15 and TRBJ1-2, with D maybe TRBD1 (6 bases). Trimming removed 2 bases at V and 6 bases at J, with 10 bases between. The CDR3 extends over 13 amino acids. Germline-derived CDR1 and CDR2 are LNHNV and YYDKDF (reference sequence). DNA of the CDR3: TGTGCCACCAGCAGACAACAGGGAGATGGCTACACCTTC. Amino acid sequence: CATSRQQGDGYTF.

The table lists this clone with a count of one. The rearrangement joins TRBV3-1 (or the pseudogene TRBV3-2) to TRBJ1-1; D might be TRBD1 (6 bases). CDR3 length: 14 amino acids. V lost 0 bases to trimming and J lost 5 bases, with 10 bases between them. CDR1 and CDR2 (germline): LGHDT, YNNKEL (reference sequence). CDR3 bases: TGTGCCAGCAGCCAAGAACAGAGGGGGACTGAAGCTTTCTTT. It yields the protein CASSQEQRGTEAFF.

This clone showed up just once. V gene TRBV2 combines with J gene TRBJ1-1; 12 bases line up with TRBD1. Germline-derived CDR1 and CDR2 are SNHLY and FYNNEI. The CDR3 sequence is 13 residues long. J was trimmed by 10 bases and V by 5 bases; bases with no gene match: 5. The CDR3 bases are TGTGCCAGCAGTCCTGGGACAGGGGGCTCAGCTTTCTTT. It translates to CASSPGTGGSAFF.

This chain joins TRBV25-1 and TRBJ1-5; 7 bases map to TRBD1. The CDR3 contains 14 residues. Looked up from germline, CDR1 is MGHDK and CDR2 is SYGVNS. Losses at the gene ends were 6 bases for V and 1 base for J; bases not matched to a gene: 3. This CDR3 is CASSTTGSNQPQHF. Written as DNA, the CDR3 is TGTGCCAGCAGCACGACAGGGAGCAATCAGCCCCAGCATTTT.

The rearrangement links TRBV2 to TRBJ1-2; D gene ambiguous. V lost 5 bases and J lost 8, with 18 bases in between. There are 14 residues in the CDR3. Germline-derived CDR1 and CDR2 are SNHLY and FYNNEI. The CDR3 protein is CASSYLTWKEGYTF. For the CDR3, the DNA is TGTGCCAGCAGTTACCTCACTTGGAAGGAGGGCTACACCTTC.

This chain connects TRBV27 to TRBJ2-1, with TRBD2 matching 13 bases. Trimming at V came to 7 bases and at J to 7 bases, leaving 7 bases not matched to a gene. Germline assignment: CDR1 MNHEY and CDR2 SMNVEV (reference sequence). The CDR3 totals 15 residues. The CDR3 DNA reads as TGTGCCAGCATACCGGGGACTAGCGGGAAGAATGAGCAGTTCTTC. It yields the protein CASIPGTSGKNEQFF.

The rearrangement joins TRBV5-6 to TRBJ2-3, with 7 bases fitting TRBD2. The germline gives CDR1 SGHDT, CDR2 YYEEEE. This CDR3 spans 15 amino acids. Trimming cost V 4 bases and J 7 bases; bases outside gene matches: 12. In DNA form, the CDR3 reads TGTGCCAGCAGCCACGAGGCGGGAGTAGTGTATACGCAGTATTTT. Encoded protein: CASSHEAGVVYTQYF.

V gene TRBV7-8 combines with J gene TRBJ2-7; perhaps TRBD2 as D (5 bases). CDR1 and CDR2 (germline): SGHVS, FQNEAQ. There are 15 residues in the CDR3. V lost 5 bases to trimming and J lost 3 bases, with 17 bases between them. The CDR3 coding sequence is TGTGCCAGCAGCCGCCGGGGTAGCAGAGACTACGAGCAGTACTTC. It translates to CASSRRGSRDYEQYF.

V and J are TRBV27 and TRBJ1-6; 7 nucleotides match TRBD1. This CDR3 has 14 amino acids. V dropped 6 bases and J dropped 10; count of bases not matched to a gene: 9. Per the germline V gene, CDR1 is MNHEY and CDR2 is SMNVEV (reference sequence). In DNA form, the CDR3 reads TGTGCCAGCAGCTTACAGGGGAAACGATCACCCCTCCACTTT. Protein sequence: CASSLQGKRSPLHF.

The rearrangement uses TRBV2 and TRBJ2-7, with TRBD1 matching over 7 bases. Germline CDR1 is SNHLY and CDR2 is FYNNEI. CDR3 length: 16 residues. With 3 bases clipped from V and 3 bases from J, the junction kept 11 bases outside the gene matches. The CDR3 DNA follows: TGTGCCAGCAGTGATTCCAGCCGGGACAGTAGCTACGAGCAGTACTTC. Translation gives CASSDSSRDSSYEQYF.

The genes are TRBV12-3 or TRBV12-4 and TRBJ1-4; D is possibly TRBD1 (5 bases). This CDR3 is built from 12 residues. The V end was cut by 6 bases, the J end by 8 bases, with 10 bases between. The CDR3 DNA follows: TGTGCCAGCAGAAAAACAGGAGAAAAACTGTTTTTT. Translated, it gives CASRKTGEKLFF.

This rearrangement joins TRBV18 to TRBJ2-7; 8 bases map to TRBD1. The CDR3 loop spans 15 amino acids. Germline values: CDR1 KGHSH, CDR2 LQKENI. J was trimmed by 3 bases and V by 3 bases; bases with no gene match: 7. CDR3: CASSPSGQGFYEQYF. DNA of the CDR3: TGTGCCAGCTCACCCTCCGGACAGGGCTTCTACGAGCAGTACTTC.

The CDR3 DNA is TGTGCCAGCCGCACGACTAGTTCAGATACGCAGTATTTT. Amino acids: CASRTTSSDTQYF. The chain recombines TRBV6-5 with TRBJ2-3; a possible D gene is TRBD2 (6 bases). The germline V gene has CDR1 MNHEY and CDR2 SVGAGI. Trimming took off 8 bases at V and 4 bases at J, with 13 bases between the two ends. The CDR3 length is 13 residues.

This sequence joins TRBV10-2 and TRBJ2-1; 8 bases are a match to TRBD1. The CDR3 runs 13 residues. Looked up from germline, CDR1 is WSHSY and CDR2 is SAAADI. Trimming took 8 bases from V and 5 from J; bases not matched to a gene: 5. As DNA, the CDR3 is TGCGCCAGCTCTCAGGGGGCCCACAATGAGCAGTTCTTC. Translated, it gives CASSQGAHNEQFF.

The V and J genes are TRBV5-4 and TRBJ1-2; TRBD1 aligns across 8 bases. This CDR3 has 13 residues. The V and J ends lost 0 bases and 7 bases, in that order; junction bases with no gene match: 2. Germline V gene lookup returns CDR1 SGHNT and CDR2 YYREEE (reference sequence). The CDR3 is CASSLAGGPGYTF. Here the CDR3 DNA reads TGTGCCAGCAGCTTGGCAGGGGGCCCTGGCTACACCTTC.

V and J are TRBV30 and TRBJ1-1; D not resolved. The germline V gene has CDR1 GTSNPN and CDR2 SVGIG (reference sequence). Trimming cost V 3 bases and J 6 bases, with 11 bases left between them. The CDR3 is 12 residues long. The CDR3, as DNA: TGTGCCTGGAGCCCGGGTGGCCCTGAAGCTTTCTTT. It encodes CAWSPGGPEAFF.

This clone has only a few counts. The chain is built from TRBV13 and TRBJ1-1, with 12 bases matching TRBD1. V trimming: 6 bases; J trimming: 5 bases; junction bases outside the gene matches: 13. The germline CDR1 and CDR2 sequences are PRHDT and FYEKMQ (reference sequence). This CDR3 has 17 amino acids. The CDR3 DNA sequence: TGTGCCAGCAGTTCAGACCCCCGGGACAGGGGGCAAACTGAAGCTTTCTTT. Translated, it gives CASSSDPRDRGQTEAFF.

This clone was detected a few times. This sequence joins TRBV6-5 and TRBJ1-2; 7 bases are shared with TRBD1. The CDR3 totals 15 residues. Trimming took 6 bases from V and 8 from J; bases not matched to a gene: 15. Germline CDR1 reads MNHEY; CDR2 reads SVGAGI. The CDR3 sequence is CASSPMEDRTGGYTF. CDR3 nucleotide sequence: TGTGCCAGCAGCCCAATGGAGGACAGGACGGGGGGCTACACCTTC.